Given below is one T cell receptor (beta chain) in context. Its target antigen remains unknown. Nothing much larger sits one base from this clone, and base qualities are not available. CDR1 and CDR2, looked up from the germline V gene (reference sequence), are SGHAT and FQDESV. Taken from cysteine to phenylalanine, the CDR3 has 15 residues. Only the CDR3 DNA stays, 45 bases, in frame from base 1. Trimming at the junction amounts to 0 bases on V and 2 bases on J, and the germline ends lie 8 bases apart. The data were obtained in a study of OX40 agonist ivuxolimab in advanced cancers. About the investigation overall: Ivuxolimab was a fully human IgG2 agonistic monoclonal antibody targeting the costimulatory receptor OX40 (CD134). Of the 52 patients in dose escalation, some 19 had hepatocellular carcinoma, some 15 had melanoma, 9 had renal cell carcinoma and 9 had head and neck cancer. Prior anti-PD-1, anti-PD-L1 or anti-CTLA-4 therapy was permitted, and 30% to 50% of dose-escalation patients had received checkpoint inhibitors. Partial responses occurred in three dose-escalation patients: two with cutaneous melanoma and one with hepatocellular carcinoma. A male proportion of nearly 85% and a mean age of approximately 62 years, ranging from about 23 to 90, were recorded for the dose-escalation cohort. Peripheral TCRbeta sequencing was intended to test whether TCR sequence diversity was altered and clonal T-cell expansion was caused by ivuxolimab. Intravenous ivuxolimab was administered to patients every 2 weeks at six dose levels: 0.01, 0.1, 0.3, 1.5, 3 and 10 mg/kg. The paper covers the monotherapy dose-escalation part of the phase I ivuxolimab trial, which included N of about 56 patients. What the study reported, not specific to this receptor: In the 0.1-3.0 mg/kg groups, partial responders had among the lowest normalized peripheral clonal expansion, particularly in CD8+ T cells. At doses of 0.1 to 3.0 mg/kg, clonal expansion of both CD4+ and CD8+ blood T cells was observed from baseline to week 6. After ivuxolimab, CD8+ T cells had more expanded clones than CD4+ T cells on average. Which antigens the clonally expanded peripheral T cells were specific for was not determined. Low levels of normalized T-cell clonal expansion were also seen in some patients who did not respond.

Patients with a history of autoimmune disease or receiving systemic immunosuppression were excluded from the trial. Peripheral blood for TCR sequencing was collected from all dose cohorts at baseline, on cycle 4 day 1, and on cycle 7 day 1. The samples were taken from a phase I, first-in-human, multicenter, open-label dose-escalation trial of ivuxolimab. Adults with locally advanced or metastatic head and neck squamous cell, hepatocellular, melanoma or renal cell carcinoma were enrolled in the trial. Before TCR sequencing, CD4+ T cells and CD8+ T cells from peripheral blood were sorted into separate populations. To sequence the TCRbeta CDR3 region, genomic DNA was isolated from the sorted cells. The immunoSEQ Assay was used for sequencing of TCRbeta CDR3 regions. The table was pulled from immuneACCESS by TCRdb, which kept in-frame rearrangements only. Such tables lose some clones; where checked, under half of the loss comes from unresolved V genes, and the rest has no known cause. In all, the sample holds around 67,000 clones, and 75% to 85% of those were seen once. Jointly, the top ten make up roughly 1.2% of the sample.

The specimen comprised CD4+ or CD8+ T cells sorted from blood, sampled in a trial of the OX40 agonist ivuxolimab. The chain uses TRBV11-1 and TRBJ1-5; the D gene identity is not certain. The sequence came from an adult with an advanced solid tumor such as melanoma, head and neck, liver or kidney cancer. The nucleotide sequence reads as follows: TGTGCCAGCAGCTTAGCCGGTCAGGGCAATCAGCCCCAGCATTTT. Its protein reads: CASSLAGQGNQPQHF. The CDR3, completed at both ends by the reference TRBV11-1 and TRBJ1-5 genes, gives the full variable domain EAEVAQSPRYKITEKSQAVAFWCDPISGHATLYWYRQILGQGPELLVQFQDESVVDDSQLPKDRFSAERLKGVDSTLKIQPAELGDSAMYLCASSLAGQGNQPQHFGDGTRLSIL.